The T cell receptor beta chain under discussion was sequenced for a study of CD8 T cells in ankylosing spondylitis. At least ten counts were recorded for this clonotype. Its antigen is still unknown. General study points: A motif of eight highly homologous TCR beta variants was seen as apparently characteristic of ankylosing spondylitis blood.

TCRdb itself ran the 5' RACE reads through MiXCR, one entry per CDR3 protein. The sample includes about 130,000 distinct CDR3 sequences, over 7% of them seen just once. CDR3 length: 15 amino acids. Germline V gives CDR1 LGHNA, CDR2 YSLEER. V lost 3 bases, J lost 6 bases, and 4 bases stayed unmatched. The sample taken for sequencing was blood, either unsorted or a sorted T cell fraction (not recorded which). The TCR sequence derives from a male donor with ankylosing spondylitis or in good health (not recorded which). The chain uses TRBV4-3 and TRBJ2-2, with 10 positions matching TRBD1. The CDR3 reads CASSQGTGDAGELFF. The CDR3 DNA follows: TGCGCCAGCAGCCAGGGGACAGGGGATGCCGGGGAGCTGTTTTTT.